One sample yielded the 6 T cell receptor beta chains listed below, sequenced in a study of blood T cell repertoires in COVID-19. TCRdb's table, derived via immunoSEQ multiplex PCR, lists solely in-frame clones and lacks some. The sample contains under 150,000 clones, around 80% of which appear only once. The sequenced sample consisted of peripheral blood. These receptors came from a human donor in a cohort sampled during active COVID-19.

The rearrangement joins TRBV3-1 (or the pseudogene TRBV3-2) to TRBJ2-2; possibly TRBD2 for D (6 bases). This CDR3 is built from 14 residues. Germline loops: CDR1 LGHDT, CDR2 YNNKEL (reference sequence). V was pared by 8 bases and J by 4 bases, with 14 bases between. CDR3 coding DNA: TGTGCCAGCCACTCCGGACTAATCACCGGGGAGCTGTTTTTT. It yields the protein CASHSGLITGELFF.

Notes on this clone: At the DNA level, this CDR3 is encoded by other sequences in the same sample as well. CDR3 sequence (DNA): TGTGCCAGCAGCGAGGGACAAAACACTGAAGCTTTCTTT. Translating it yields CASSEGQNTEAFF. The genes are TRBV9 and TRBJ1-1; TRBD1 might be the D (6 bases). Looked up from germline, CDR1 is SGDLS and CDR2 is YYNGEE. The CDR3 has 13 amino acids. The ends were cut back, 3 bases at V and 2 bases at J, with 8 bases in the middle.

The chain carries TRBV5-1 and TRBJ2-2; perhaps TRBD2 as D (6 bases). Germline assignment: CDR1 SGHRS and CDR2 YFSETQ. V was clipped by 4 bases and J by 5 bases, with 15 bases between them. The CDR3 is 15 amino acids. CDR3 nucleotide sequence: TGCGCCAGCAGCCGGAGGGAAGCGAGGACCGGGGAGCTGTTTTTT. It is translated as CASSRREARTGELFF. The complete variable domain, with remaining parts taken from reference TRBV5-1 and TRBJ2-2, reads KAGVTQTPRYLIKTRGQQVTLSCSPISGHRSVSWYQQTPGQGLQFLFEYFSETQRNKGNFPGRFSGRQFSNSRSEMNVSTLELGDSALYLCASSRREARTGELFFGEGSRLTVL.

The chain couples TRBV5-1 to TRBJ1-2, with 7 bases identical to TRBD1. The CDR3 has 14 amino acids. Trimming removed 6 bases from V and 0 bases from J; junction bases left unmatched: 5. Looked up from germline, CDR1 is SGHRS and CDR2 is YFSETQ. The CDR3 protein is CASTHGTANYGYTF. The CDR3 bases are TGCGCCAGCACCCACGGGACAGCTAACTATGGCTACACCTTC.

The chain uses TRBV27 and TRBJ2-1; 12 bases fit TRBD2. Germline V gene lookup returns CDR1 MNHEY and CDR2 SMNVEV (reference sequence). After removal of 5 bases from V and 4 bases from J, the junction contained 6 bases not matched to a gene. This CDR3 is 16 amino acids long. The CDR3 reads CASSRTSGNQYNEQFF. In DNA, the CDR3 is TGTGCCAGCAGTAGGACTAGCGGGAATCAATACAATGAGCAGTTCTTC.

The gene calls are TRBV5-6 and TRBJ2-5; TRBD2 might be the D (5 bases). The V end lost 4 bases, the J end lost 8 bases, and 27 bases lay between the germline ends. CDR1 is SGHDT, CDR2 YYEEEE, per germline. This CDR3 spans 17 amino acids. CDR3 amino acids: CASSRRAGGEVWRTQYF. The DNA for the CDR3 is TGTGCCAGCAGCCGGCGGGCGGGCGGCGAGGTGTGGAGAACCCAGTACTTC.